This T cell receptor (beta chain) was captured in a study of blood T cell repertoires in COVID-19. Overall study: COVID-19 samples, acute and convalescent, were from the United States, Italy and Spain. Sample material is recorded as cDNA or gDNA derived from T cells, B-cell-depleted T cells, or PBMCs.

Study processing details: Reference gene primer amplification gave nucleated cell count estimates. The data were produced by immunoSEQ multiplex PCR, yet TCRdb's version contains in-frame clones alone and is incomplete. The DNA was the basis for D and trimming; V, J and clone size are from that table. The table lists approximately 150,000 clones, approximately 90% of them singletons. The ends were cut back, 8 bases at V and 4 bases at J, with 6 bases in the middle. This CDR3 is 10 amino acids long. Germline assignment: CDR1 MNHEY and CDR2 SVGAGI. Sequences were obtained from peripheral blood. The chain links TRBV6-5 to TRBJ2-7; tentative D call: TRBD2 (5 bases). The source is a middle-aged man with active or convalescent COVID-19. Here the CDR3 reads CASRDYEQYF. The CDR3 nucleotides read TGTGCCAGCCGGGATTACGAGCAGTACTTC.